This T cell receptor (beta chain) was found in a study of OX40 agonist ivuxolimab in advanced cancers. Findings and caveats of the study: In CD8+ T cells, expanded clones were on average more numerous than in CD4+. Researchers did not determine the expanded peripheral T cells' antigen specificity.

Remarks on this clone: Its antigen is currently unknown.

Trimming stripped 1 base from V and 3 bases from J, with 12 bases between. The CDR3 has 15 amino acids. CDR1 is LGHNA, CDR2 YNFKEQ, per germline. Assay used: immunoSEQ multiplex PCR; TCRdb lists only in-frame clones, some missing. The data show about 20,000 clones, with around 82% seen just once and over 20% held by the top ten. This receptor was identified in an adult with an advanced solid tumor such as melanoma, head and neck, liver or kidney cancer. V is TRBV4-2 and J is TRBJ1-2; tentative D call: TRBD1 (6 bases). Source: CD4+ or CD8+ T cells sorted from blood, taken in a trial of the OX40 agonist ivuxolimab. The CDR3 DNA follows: TGTGCCAGCAGCCAAGGTACAGGGTACGACTATGGCTACACCTTC. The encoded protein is CASSQGTGYDYGYTF.